Only one count was recorded for the clone carrying this T cell receptor beta chain. Its target is not known. The source of the sample is a study of molecular identifiers for immune sequencing clone quantification. The CDR3 is made up of 13 amino acids. The ends were cut back, 2 bases at V and 0 bases at J, with 7 bases in the middle. The V gene's germline CDR1 is SQVTM and CDR2 ANQGSEA. Whole-study findings and limits: Highly expanded clone sizes could be underestimated by identical TCR molecules that share a barcode.

In the sort, naive CD8 T cells were defined as CD8+CD4-CCR7+CD45RA+. TCRdb passed the PCR reads through MiXCR, listing each CDR3 protein once. Here the sample spans hundreds of thousands of distinct CDR3 sequences, about 25% being singletons. The sequence was obtained from a human donor in good health. Some libraries in this study had Jurkat cell RNA spiked in. The rearrangement uses TRBV29-1 and TRBJ1-1; no clear D. Sample: naive CD8+ T cells from blood, with Jurkat cell RNA spiked in. Subset defined: FACS-sorted CD8+CD4-CCR7+CD45RA+ naive T cells. The CDR3 DNA sequence: TGCAGCGTTGAAATCCCACTGAACACTGAAGCTTTCTTT. Translated: CSVEIPLNTEAFF.